The 27 T cell receptor beta chains reported below all come from one sample, sequenced in a study of cytomegalovirus exposure and HLA in healthy donors. PCR employed 60 Vbeta and 13 Jbeta primers. Assay: immunoSEQ multiplex PCR; the TCRdb copy retains only in-frame clones and omits some. Among around 180,000 clones listed, about 80% were seen once. The sequencing sample was made of PBMCs. These receptors were taken from a middle-aged woman in good health and CMV-seronegative.

The chain joins TRBV27 to TRBJ2-2, with D maybe TRBD2 (6 bases). The germline V gene has CDR1 MNHEY and CDR2 SMNVEV (reference sequence). V was cut by 5 bases and J by 2 bases, with 12 bases left in between. The CDR3 covers 15 residues. The CDR3 bases are TGTGCCAGCAGTCGAGTCGGGACTAACACCGGGGAGCTGTTTTTT. Protein: CASSRVGTNTGELFF.

This chain uses TRBV10-3 with TRBJ2-1; 7 bases line up with TRBD1. The CDR3 is 13 residues long. CDR1 and CDR2 from the germline V gene are ENHRY and SYGVKD. The junction had 8 bases not matched to a gene; V was cut back by 6 bases and J by 9 bases. The CDR3 loop reads CAISPDRESEQFF. The CDR3 DNA reads as TGTGCCATCAGCCCAGACAGGGAAAGTGAGCAGTTCTTC.

The chain links TRBV7-6 to TRBJ2-2; TRBD2 might be the D (6 bases). The CDR3 contains 16 residues. Germline V gene lookup returns CDR1 SGHVS and CDR2 FNYEAQ. Trimming removed 1 base at V and 7 bases at J, with 16 bases between. As DNA, the CDR3 is TGTGCCAGCAGCTTAGAGGGGACTCGACTTAACGGGGAGCTGTTTTTT. Translation gives CASSLEGTRLNGELFF.

This sequence joins TRBV29-1 and TRBJ2-1; 10 bases line up with TRBD2. Losses at the gene ends were 1 base for V and 9 bases for J; bases not matched to a gene: 18. Germline CDR1 reads SQVTM; CDR2 reads ANQGSEA. CDR3 length equals 18 residues. CDR3 amino acids: CSVEAPGLAISYVGEQFF. Here the CDR3 DNA reads TGCAGCGTTGAAGCACCGGGACTAGCGATCTCCTATGTTGGTGAGCAGTTCTTC.

The gene calls are TRBV5-6 and TRBJ1-5; 9 bases match TRBD1. J was trimmed by 5 bases and V by 0 bases; bases with no gene match: 0. This CDR3 is built from 14 residues. Germline CDR1 SGHDT, CDR2 YYEEEE. The CDR3 nucleotides read TGTGCCAGCAGCTTGGGGACAGGGGATCAGCCCCAGCATTTT. Protein: CASSLGTGDQPQHF.

In this sample, this clone turned up once. The chain is built from TRBV19 and TRBJ1-1, with 7 bases lining up with TRBD1. CDR3 length equals 15 residues. V shed 5 bases, J shed 5 bases, and the junction held 11 bases outside the gene matches. The germline V gene encodes CDR1 LNHDA and CDR2 SQIVND (reference sequence). Here the CDR3 reads CASSRYRGRGTEAFF. DNA for the CDR3: TGTGCCAGTAGTCGGTACAGGGGACGGGGGACTGAAGCTTTCTTT.

The CDR3 protein is CASSDGVVATTDTQYF. The CDR3, as DNA: TGTGCCAGCAGTGACGGTGTAGTAGCGACCACAGATACGCAGTATTTT. This chain joins TRBV6-4 and TRBJ2-3; TRBD2 is a possible D gene (5 bases). The CDR3 is 16 amino acids. V shed 2 bases and J shed 2 bases, with 14 bases lying between them. Germline CDR1 MRHNA, CDR2 SNTAGT.

This sequence joins TRBV19 and TRBJ2-1, with D hard to call. The CDR3 covers 16 residues. V was shortened by 4 bases and J by 0 bases, with 13 bases between the two germline ends. Germline-derived CDR1 and CDR2 are LNHDA and SQIVND (reference sequence). The CDR3 DNA is TGTGCCAGTAGTAATCGGGTTACAAGCTCCTACAATGAGCAGTTCTTC. Translated: CASSNRVTSSYNEQFF.

The rearrangement links TRBV6-4 to TRBJ2-3; the match to TRBD2 covers 8 bases. CDR1 is MRHNA, CDR2 SNTAGT, per germline. The CDR3 extends over 17 amino acids. The junction had 7 bases not matched to a gene; V was cut back by 0 bases and J by 2 bases. The CDR3 DNA follows: TGTGCCAGCAGTGACTCTTCCAGCGGGAGTAACACAGATACGCAGTATTTT. Translating gives CASSDSSSGSNTDTQYF.

Only one count was recorded for this clone. The chain joins TRBV19 to TRBJ2-1, with 10 bases matching TRBD1. Looked up from germline, CDR1 is LNHDA and CDR2 is SQIVND (reference sequence). V shed 4 bases and J 4 bases; nucleotides not matched to a gene: 7. The CDR3 extends over 16 amino acids. The CDR3 bases are TGTGCCAGTAGTACCCTACCGGGACAGGGGTACAATGAGCAGTTCTTC. It codes for CASSTLPGQGYNEQFF. The full variable domain, in which reference TRBV19 and TRBJ2-1 provide the parts outside the CDR3, is DGGITQSPKYLFRKEGQNVTLSCEQNLNHDAMYWYRQDPGQGLRLIYYSQIVNDFQKGDIAEGYSVSREKKESFPLTVTSAQKNPTAFYLCASSTLPGQGYNEQFFGPGTRLTVL.

V and J are TRBV2 and TRBJ2-1, with D possibly TRBD1 on 9 matching bases. The CDR3 sequence is 16 residues long. Germline V gene lookup returns CDR1 SNHLY and CDR2 FYNNEI. Trimming removed 4 bases at V and 3 bases at J, with 16 bases between. CDR3 DNA: TGTGCCAGCAGTGGGACAGGGGCGGGAGGCTACAATGAGCAGTTCTTC. Its translation: CASSGTGAGGYNEQFF.

J is TRBJ2-1 and V is TRBV19, with 10 bases that match TRBD2. CDR1 and CDR2 (germline): LNHDA, SQIVND (reference sequence). This CDR3 spans 14 amino acids. J was trimmed by 3 bases and V by 10 bases; bases with no gene match: 6. The CDR3 DNA is TGTGCCACCCAGAGCGGGAGGGGCTACAATGAGCAGTTCTTC. This sequence encodes CATQSGRGYNEQFF.

The V gene is TRBV29-1, the J gene TRBJ2-5; no definite D call. The germline V gene encodes CDR1 SQVTM and CDR2 ANQGSEA. Trimming shortened V by 5 bases and J by 5 bases, and 12 bases separated the two germline ends. This CDR3 is built from 12 residues. CDR3 DNA sequence: TGCAGCGTTCGACCACCCGGGGAGACCCAGTACTTC. This translates into CSVRPPGETQYF. Looking up the rest from reference TRBV29-1 and TRBJ2-5 gives the full variable domain: SAVISQKPSRDICQRGTSLTIQCQVDSQVTMMFWYRQQPGQSLTLIATANQGSEATYESGFVIDKFPISRPNLTFSTLTVSNMSPEDSSIYLCSVRPPGETQYFGPGTRLLVL.

V is TRBV4-3 and J is TRBJ1-3; no firm D call. Per germline, CDR1 LGHNA and CDR2 YSLEER. V was cut by 0 bases and J by 1 base, with 13 bases left in between. The CDR3 consists of 17 residues. The CDR3 coding sequence is TGCGCCAGCAGCCAAGATCTGCCAGGTCTATCTGGAAACACCATATATTTT. This translates into CASSQDLPGLSGNTIYF.

The rearrangement links TRBV7-9 to TRBJ2-1, with 7 nucleotides matching TRBD1. CDR3 size: 16 residues. Looked up from germline, CDR1 is SEHNR and CDR2 is FQNEAQ (reference sequence). Losses at the gene ends were 1 base for V and 5 bases for J; bases not matched to a gene: 8. In DNA, the CDR3 is TGTGCCAGCAGCTTAGGAGGGACAGTCTTAAACAATGAGCAGTTCTTC. Encoded protein: CASSLGGTVLNNEQFF.

V is TRBV28 and J is TRBJ1-1; 8 positions agree with TRBD1. The CDR3 extends over 15 amino acids. From germline, CDR1 is MDHEN and CDR2 SYDVKM. J was trimmed by 1 base and V by 5 bases; bases with no gene match: 6. CDR3: CASSLQGAPNTEAFF. The CDR3 nucleotides read TGTGCCAGCAGTCTCCAGGGGGCCCCGAACACTGAAGCTTTCTTT. The variable domain in full, with the rest retrieved from reference TRBV28 and TRBJ1-1, is DVKVTQSSRYLVKRTGEKVFLECVQDMDHENMFWYRQDPGLGLRLIYFSYDVKMKEKGDIPEGYSVSREKKERFSLILESASTNQTSMYLCASSLQGAPNTEAFFGQGTRLTVV.

The chain is built from TRBV6-5 and TRBJ1-1; 7 nucleotides match TRBD1. Per the germline V gene, CDR1 is MNHEY and CDR2 is SVGAGI. J gave up 11 bases and V 7 bases, and 13 bases lay outside the gene matches. The CDR3 runs to 13 residues. CDR3 region: CASKATGKSSAFF. The CDR3 nucleotides are TGTGCCAGCAAGGCGACAGGGAAGAGTTCGGCTTTCTTT.

This chain links TRBV27 with TRBJ2-5; weak D call: TRBD1 (6 bases). Per the germline V gene, CDR1 is MNHEY and CDR2 is SMNVEV (reference sequence). The CDR3 loop spans 14 amino acids. V was shortened by 3 bases and J by 5 bases, with 13 bases between the two germline ends. The CDR3 DNA follows: TGTGCCAGCAGTTTGCCTACAGGGTGGGAGACCCAGTACTTC. It encodes CASSLPTGWETQYF.

The chain uses TRBV4-3 and TRBJ2-7; possibly TRBD1 for D (5 bases). Germline lookup yields CDR1 LGHNA and CDR2 YSLEER. V lost 2 bases and J 3 bases, leaving 17 bases between the germline ends. The CDR3 contains 16 residues. CDR3 sequence (DNA): TGCGCCAGCAGCCAATACCCCCTAGTTCAGGGCTACGAGCAGTACTTC. Translating gives CASSQYPLVQGYEQYF.

The rearrangement uses TRBV5-1 and TRBJ2-3, with 9 bases lining up with TRBD1. Unmatched junction bases numbered 8, after V lost 5 bases and J lost 4 bases. The CDR3 is 15 amino acids. Germline V gene sequence: CDR1 SGHRS, CDR2 YFSETQ. CDR3 DNA: TGCGCCAGCAGGTTAGGGGGACAGGGAGCAGATACGCAGTATTTT. Encoded protein: CASRLGGQGADTQYF.

V gene TRBV7-9 combines with J gene TRBJ2-5; tentatively, D is TRBD2 (7 bases). Germline CDR1 SEHNR, CDR2 FQNEAQ (reference sequence). This CDR3 spans 17 amino acids. V lost 4 bases, J lost 5 bases, and 23 bases lay in between. As DNA, the CDR3 is TGTGCCAGCAGCTCCCTAGGCACCGGGGGGCCTCGGGAGACCCAGTACTTC. Encoded protein: CASSSLGTGGPRETQYF.

The rearrangement links TRBV6-6 to TRBJ2-1, with D possibly being TRBD2 (7 bases). The CDR3 loop spans 15 amino acids. V lost 7 bases and J lost 5, with 18 bases in between. CDR1 and CDR2 from the germline V gene are MNHNY and SVGAGI (reference sequence). CDR3 loop: CASTARGGANNEQFF. CDR3 DNA sequence: TGTGCCAGCACCGCAAGGGGGGGAGCCAACAATGAGCAGTTCTTC.

Only one count was recorded for this clone. This chain links TRBV7-2 with TRBJ2-3, with D possibly TRBD2 on 5 matching bases. The germline V and J ends were trimmed by 1 base and 2 bases, with 7 bases remaining between them. CDR1 SGHTA and CDR2 FQGNSA come from the germline V gene. This CDR3 is built from 14 residues. The CDR3 loop is CASSLGGLTDTQYF. The CDR3 nucleotides read TGTGCCAGCAGCTTAGGCGGGCTCACAGATACGCAGTATTTT.

In this sample, this clone turned up a few times. This chain links TRBV7-3 with TRBJ1-2; 9 nucleotides agree with TRBD1. This CDR3 contains 15 residues. Trimming took 6 bases from V and 4 from J; bases not matched to a gene: 9. Looked up from germline, CDR1 is SGHTA and CDR2 is FQGTGA. The CDR3 region has the DNA TGTGCCAGCAGTCAAACAGGGGGCAGCGGCTATGGCTACACCTTC. Translating it yields CASSQTGGSGYGYTF.

This clone was seen once. This chain links TRBV19 with TRBJ2-3, with 7 bases identical to TRBD1. Germline V CDR1 and CDR2: LNHDA, SQIVND (reference sequence). The CDR3 spans 14 residues. V trimming: 5 bases; J trimming: 2 bases; junction bases outside the gene matches: 4. The CDR3 loop reads CASSQKGATDTQYF. CDR3 sequence (DNA): TGTGCCAGTAGTCAGAAGGGGGCCACAGATACGCAGTATTTT.

The V and J genes are TRBV5-4 and TRBJ1-5; D call uncertain. The CDR3 has 15 residues. Germline V gene data show CDR1 as SGHNT and CDR2 as YYREEE (reference sequence). The V end lost 4 bases, the J end lost 0 bases, and 11 bases lay between the germline ends. The CDR3 DNA follows: TGTGCCAGCAGCGTAGGTGGAGCTAGCAATCAGCCCCAGCATTTT. The encoded protein is CASSVGGASNQPQHF.

The genes are TRBV5-4 and TRBJ2-1; weak D call: TRBD2 (6 bases). Trimming left V 4 bases short and J 2 bases short, with 22 bases between. The CDR3 sequence is 18 residues long. Germline values: CDR1 SGHNT, CDR2 YYREEE (reference sequence). The CDR3 DNA sequence: TGTGCCAGCAGCCCCGGAGGGGACCTCACACTCACCTACAATGAGCAGTTCTTC. Amino acids: CASSPGGDLTLTYNEQFF.